This T cell receptor beta chain was captured by sequencing in a study of blood T cell repertoires in COVID-19. Looking at the study overall: In each case, the material was cDNA or gDNA derived from T cells, B-cell-depleted T cells, or PBMCs.

The V end lost 8 bases, the J end lost 5 bases, and 15 bases lay between the germline ends. The CDR3 is made up of 13 amino acids. Germline V gene lookup returns CDR1 MGHDK and CDR2 SYGVNS. The assay was immunoSEQ multiplex PCR, and TCRdb's table has in-frame clones only and misses some. There are 350,000 to 400,000 clones in the sample; just over 90% occur only once, and roughly 0.9% lies in the top ten. Residents of under 25 US areas, aged about 18 to 95 years, made up the participants. Donors were grouped by their self-reported clinical history. Exposed participants encountered a COVID-19 case during the 2 weeks preceding study entry.

The sequenced sample consisted of PBMCs or T cells enriched from blood (not recorded which). The TCR originated in a woman aged 40 to 50 who had been exposed to COVID-19. J is TRBJ1-1 and V is TRBV25-1; the D gene is possibly TRBD1 (5 bases). In DNA form, the CDR3 reads TGTGCCAGCTCCCAGGGTGGGGGGACTGAAGCTTTCTTT. It specifies CASSQGGGTEAFF.